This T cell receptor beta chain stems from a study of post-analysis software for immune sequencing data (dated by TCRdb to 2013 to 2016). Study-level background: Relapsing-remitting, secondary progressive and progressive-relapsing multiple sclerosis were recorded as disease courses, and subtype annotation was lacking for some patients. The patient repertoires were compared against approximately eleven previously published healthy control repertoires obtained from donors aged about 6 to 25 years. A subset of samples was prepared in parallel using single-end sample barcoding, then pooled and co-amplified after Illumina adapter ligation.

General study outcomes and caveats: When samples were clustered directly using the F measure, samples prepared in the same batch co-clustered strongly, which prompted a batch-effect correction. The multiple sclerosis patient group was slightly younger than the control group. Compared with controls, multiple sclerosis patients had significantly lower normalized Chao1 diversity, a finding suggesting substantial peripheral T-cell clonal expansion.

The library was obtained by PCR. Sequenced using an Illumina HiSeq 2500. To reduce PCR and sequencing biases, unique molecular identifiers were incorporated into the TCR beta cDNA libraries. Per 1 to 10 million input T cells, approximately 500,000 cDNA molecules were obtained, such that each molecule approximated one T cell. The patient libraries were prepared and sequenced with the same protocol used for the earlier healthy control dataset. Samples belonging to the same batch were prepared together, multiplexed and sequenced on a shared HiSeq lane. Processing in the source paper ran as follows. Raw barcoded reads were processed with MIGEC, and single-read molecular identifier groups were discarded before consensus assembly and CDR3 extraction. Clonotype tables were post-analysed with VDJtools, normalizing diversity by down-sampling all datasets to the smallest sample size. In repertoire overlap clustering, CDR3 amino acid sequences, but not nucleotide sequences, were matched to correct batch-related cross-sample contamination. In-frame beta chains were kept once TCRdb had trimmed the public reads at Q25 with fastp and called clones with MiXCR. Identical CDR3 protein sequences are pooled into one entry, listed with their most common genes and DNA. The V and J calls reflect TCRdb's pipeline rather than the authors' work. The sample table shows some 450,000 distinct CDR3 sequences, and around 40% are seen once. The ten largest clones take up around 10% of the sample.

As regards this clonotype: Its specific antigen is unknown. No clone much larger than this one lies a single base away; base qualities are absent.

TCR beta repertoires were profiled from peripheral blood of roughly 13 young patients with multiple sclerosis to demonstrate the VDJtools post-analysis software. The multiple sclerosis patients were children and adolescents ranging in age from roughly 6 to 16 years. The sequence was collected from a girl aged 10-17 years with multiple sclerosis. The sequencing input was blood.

The nucleotide sequence reads TGTGCCAGCAAGGGTTTTGGCGAAAAACTGTTTTTT. Its coded protein is CASKGFGEKLFF. Rearrangement joined TRBV6-1 to TRBJ1-4, with the identity of the D gene unclear. The germline V gene gives CDR1 as MNHNS and CDR2 as SASEGT. V and J lose 7 bases and 8 bases, and a span of 11 bases separates them. The CDR3 spans 12 residues, from the cysteine through the phenylalanine. The DNA shown is the 36-base CDR3, in frame from base 1.